These 19 T cell receptor beta chains were sequenced from one sample in a study of blood T cells in healthy people across ages. A second PCR, run for about 7 to 11 cycles, used a sample-barcoded 5' primer plus a J-beta primer mix. In TCRdb, the 5' RACE reads were re-called with MiXCR into one record per CDR3 protein. The sample consists of approximately 690,000 distinct CDR3 sequences, around 41% of them appearing once. The sample comprised blood. Every receptor here comes from a man of 80 years or more in good health.

This rearrangement joins TRBV20-1 to TRBJ2-1; D possibly uses TRBD1 or TRBD2 (5 bases each). Germline V gene lookup returns CDR1 DFQATT and CDR2 SNEGSKA (reference sequence). CDR3 size: 15 residues. Trimming took off 2 bases at V and 6 bases at J, with 17 bases between the two ends. CDR3 protein: CSARFPGWGSNEQFF. CDR3 bases: TGCAGTGCTAGATTCCCGGGATGGGGCAGCAATGAGCAGTTCTTC.

This clonotype has only a few counts. This rearrangement joins TRBV5-1 to TRBJ2-2; possibly TRBD1 for D (5 bases). CDR3 length equals 15 residues. V lost 0 bases and J 3 bases, leaving 9 bases between the germline ends. Germline CDR1 SGHRS, CDR2 YFSETQ. The CDR3 DNA reads TGCGCCAGCAGCTTGGATGGCAGGGACACCGGGGAGCTGTTTTTT. Protein sequence: CASSLDGRDTGELFF.

The chain employs TRBV27 and TRBJ2-3; D unresolved. Germline-derived CDR1 and CDR2 are MNHEY and SMNVEV (reference sequence). This CDR3 has 12 amino acids. V gave up 6 bases and J gave up 1 base, with 5 bases separating them. CDR3 amino acids: CASRTRTDTQYF. The CDR3 nucleotides are TGTGCCAGCAGGACACGCACAGATACGCAGTATTTT.

The chain employs TRBV3-1 and TRBJ2-5, with D maybe TRBD2 (6 bases). CDR3 length: 16 residues. Per the germline V gene, CDR1 is LGHDT and CDR2 is YNNKEL (reference sequence). The V end lost 1 base, the J end lost 2 bases, and 14 bases lay between the germline ends. The chain's CDR3 is CASSQGTGLPQETQYF. CDR3 sequence (DNA): TGTGCCAGCAGCCAAGGGACGGGACTCCCGCAAGAGACCCAGTACTTC.

This clonotype was counted many times. J is TRBJ2-5 and V is TRBV27; 7 bases match TRBD1. Unmatched junction bases numbered 8, after V lost 6 bases and J lost 4 bases. The CDR3 has 14 residues. The V gene's germline CDR1 is MNHEY and CDR2 SMNVEV (reference sequence). The CDR3 coding sequence is TGTGCCAGCAGACGCGGACAGGCGGGAGAGACCCAGTACTTC. Translating gives CASRRGQAGETQYF.

A note on this clonotype: A clone one base away is much larger, so this may be a read error. The chain uses TRBV7-2 and TRBJ2-7; D call uncertain. Germline loops: CDR1 SGHTA, CDR2 FQGNSA. V was clipped by 5 bases and J by 3 bases, with 11 bases between them. The length of the CDR3 is 13 residues. CDR3 bases: TGTGCCAGCAGCCCCACACGGATCTACGAGCAGTACTTC. Residues: CASSPTRIYEQYF.

This clonotype was found a few times. The J gene is TRBJ2-7, the V gene TRBV12-3 or TRBV12-4; TRBD1 aligns across 10 bases. V lost 4 bases and J lost 2; bases outside the gene matches: 8. The CDR3 consists of 16 residues. The chain's CDR3 is CASSSPEGQGTYEQYF. As DNA, the CDR3 is TGTGCCAGCAGTTCCCCTGAGGGACAGGGGACCTACGAGCAGTACTTC.

This clonotype showed up just a few times. The rearrangement links TRBV7-2 to TRBJ2-3, with TRBD1 identical over 9 bases. Germline CDR1 and CDR2: SGHTA and FQGNSA. V shed 11 bases and J 3 bases; nucleotides not matched to a gene: 9. The CDR3 has 14 residues. The CDR3 DNA reads TGTGCCGCTGGGCGGGACAGGGCAACAGATACGCAGTATTTT. It encodes CAAGRDRATDTQYF.

A note on this clonotype: A much more abundant neighbour one base away suggests this may be a read error. This sequence joins TRBV4-3 and TRBJ2-5; 8 bases are shared with TRBD1. The CDR3 is made up of 17 amino acids. V was pared by 0 bases and J by 1 base, with 7 bases of the junction left unmatched. CDR1 LGHNA and CDR2 YSLEER come from the germline V gene. CDR3 coding DNA: TGCGCCAGCAGCCAAGAGTTGGGACAGGCCGCCCAAGAGACCCAGTACTTC. Translation gives CASSQELGQAAQETQYF.

The chain links TRBV10-3 to TRBJ2-2; D gene ambiguous. The length of the CDR3 is 14 residues. Germline lookup yields CDR1 ENHRY and CDR2 SYGVKD. V lost 3 bases to trimming and J lost 4 bases, with 9 bases between them. The CDR3 coding sequence is TGTGCCATCAGTGAAGTCCCGGGCACCGGGGAGCTGTTTTTT. Its protein product is CAISEVPGTGELFF.

The chain carries TRBV28 and TRBJ2-1, with 11 bases fitting TRBD2. J gave up 5 bases and V 5 bases, and 5 bases lay outside the gene matches. CDR3 length: 15 residues. CDR1 is MDHEN and CDR2 is SYDVKM in the germline V gene. Written as DNA, the CDR3 is TGTGCCAGCAGTGGGGGGACTAGCGGAAACAATGAGCAGTTCTTC. Translating it yields CASSGGTSGNNEQFF.

The chain uses TRBV20-1 and TRBJ2-5, with D unclear. Trimming left V 3 bases short and J 5 bases short, with 7 bases between. Germline V gene sequence: CDR1 DFQATT, CDR2 SNEGSKA (reference sequence). The CDR3 spans 11 residues. CDR3 DNA: TGCAGTGCTAGTTCGAGGGAGACCCAGTACTTC. Its protein product is CSASSRETQYF.

The V gene is TRBV20-1, the J gene TRBJ2-3; D possibly corresponds to TRBD2 (5 bases). The CDR3 runs to 16 residues. Germline loops: CDR1 DFQATT, CDR2 SNEGSKA (reference sequence). The germline V and J ends were trimmed by 3 bases and 6 bases, with 22 bases remaining between them. The CDR3 DNA is TGCAGTGCTAGTAAGTCGGCTAGCTTTGATTCGGATACGCAGTATTTT. Encoded protein: CSASKSASFDSDTQYF.

This clonotype was seen just once. The chain recombines TRBV7-2 with TRBJ1-2; 7 bases map to TRBD1. Germline trimming cut 0 bases from V and 8 bases from J; bases unmatched to any gene: 18. Germline V gene sequence: CDR1 SGHTA, CDR2 FQGNSA. CDR3 size: 18 residues. The CDR3 DNA is TGTGCCAGCAGCTTAGCACCCGGACAGGTCCCCGGTCCCGGAGGCTACACCTTC. Translated: CASSLAPGQVPGPGGYTF.

Many counts were recorded for this clonotype. The chain links TRBV20-1 to TRBJ2-3; 8 bases line up with TRBD2. J gave up 5 bases and V 4 bases, and 11 bases lay outside the gene matches. The germline gives CDR1 DFQATT, CDR2 SNEGSKA (reference sequence). The CDR3 totals 15 residues. The CDR3 coding sequence is TGCAGTGCTAAACCGGGACTAGTCAGGTTAGATACGCAGTATTTT. Its translation: CSAKPGLVRLDTQYF.

The chain recombines TRBV6-2 or TRBV6-3 with TRBJ2-3, with a weak D call TRBD2 (5 bases). The CDR3 spans 11 residues. Germline CDR1 and CDR2: MNHEY and SVGEGT. The CDR3, as DNA: TGTGCTTTTCTGCCCGGGAATACGCAGTATTTT. Protein sequence: CAFLPGNTQYF.

CDR3 DNA: TGTGCCAGCAGCCAAGGTTTCGGACAAGGAAATGAGCAGTTCTTC. Its protein product is CASSQGFGQGNEQFF. The chain carries TRBV14 and TRBJ2-1; a weak D match, TRBD1 (5 bases). Germline values: CDR1 SGHDN, CDR2 FVKESK. The CDR3 contains 15 residues. With 1 base removed from V and 7 bases from J, the gap between germline ends came to 14 bases.

Comment on this clonotype: A read error is possible here, since a much larger clone lies one base away. This rearrangement joins TRBV29-1 to TRBJ2-7; D is perhaps TRBD2 (7 bases). V dropped 3 bases and J dropped 3 bases, with 21 bases sitting between them. The CDR3 length is 16 residues. CDR1 is SQVTM, CDR2 ANQGSEA, per germline. The DNA for the CDR3 is TGCAGCGTTGACGGGGGGAGGTCCCAGGGGATCTACGAGCAGTACTTC. Translating it yields CSVDGGRSQGIYEQYF.

The DNA for the CDR3 is TGTGCCAGCAGCCAAGATGGGAGGGGGTACGCCGGGGAGCTGTTTTTT. Protein sequence: CASSQDGRGYAGELFF. The J gene is TRBJ2-2, the V gene TRBV4-2; D might be TRBD2 (7 bases). This CDR3 comprises 16 residues. V lost 0 bases to trimming and J lost 6 bases, with 14 bases between them. Germline assignment: CDR1 LGHNA and CDR2 YNFKEQ.